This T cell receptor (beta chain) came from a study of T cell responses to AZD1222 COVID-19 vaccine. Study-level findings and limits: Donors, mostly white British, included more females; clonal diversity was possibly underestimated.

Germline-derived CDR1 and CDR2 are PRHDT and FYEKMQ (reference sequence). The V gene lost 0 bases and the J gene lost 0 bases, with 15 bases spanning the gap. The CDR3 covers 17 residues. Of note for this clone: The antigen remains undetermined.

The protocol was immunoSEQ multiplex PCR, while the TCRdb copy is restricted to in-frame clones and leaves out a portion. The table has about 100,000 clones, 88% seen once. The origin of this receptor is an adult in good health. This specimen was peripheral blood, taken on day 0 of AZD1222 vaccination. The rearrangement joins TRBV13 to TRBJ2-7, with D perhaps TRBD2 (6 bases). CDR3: CASSLGGGLTHSYEQYF. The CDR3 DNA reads TGTGCCAGCAGCTTAGGTGGGGGACTCACGCACTCCTACGAGCAGTACTTC.